Below are 23 T cell receptor beta chains sequenced from a single sample in a study of cytomegalovirus exposure and HLA in healthy donors. The study ran its PCR with 60 Vbeta and 13 Jbeta primers. Clones were sequenced by immunoSEQ multiplex PCR, and TCRdb holds only the in-frame ones, with some missing. The sample table sets out about 120,000 clones. The sequencing input was PBMCs. The receptor set was obtained from a man aged 30 to 39 in good health and CMV-seronegative.

This chain uses TRBV18 with TRBJ1-6; TRBD1 is a possible D gene (5 bases). Looked up from germline, CDR1 is KGHSH and CDR2 is LQKENI. The CDR3 has 15 amino acids. V lost 1 base and J lost 5, with 9 bases in between. The CDR3 DNA follows: TGTGCCAGCTCACCACAGGGGCCGGATAATTCACCCCTCCACTTT. Translated, it gives CASSPQGPDNSPLHF.

This chain joins TRBV9 and TRBJ1-2, with TRBD1 as a possible D gene (6 bases). V was pared by 0 bases and J by 7 bases, with 16 bases between. The germline V gene encodes CDR1 SGDLS and CDR2 YYNGEE. The CDR3 is 15 amino acids. The CDR3: CASSVGEQGYGGYTF. In nucleotides, the CDR3 is TGTGCCAGCAGCGTAGGCGAACAGGGATATGGTGGCTACACCTTC.

Comments on this clone: Other DNA sequences within the sample encode an identical CDR3. This sequence joins TRBV5-1 and TRBJ2-5; 8 bases are shared with TRBD1. The CDR3 is 14 amino acids. Germline CDR1 and CDR2: SGHRS and YFSETQ. Germline trimming cut 0 bases from V and 3 bases from J; bases unmatched to any gene: 1. CDR3 amino acids: CASSLGTGKETQYF. CDR3 DNA sequence: TGCGCCAGCAGCTTGGGGACAGGGAAAGAGACCCAGTACTTC.

V is TRBV29-1 and J is TRBJ1-2; TRBD1 is a possible D gene (6 bases). The CDR3 consists of 18 residues. Germline values: CDR1 SQVTM, CDR2 ANQGSEA. V was shortened by 7 bases and J by 3 bases, with 30 bases between the two germline ends. Here the CDR3 DNA reads TGCAGCGCTTACGTCTGGGACAACGACACCCCCATTGACTATGGCTACACCTTC. It translates to CSAYVWDNDTPIDYGYTF.

This chain links TRBV9 with TRBJ1-3; 8 nucleotides agree with TRBD1. From germline, CDR1 is SGDLS and CDR2 YYNGEE. The CDR3 has 16 residues. The V and J ends lost 4 bases and 4 bases, in that order; junction bases with no gene match: 10. Written as DNA, the CDR3 is TGTGCCAGCAGCTTGCAGGACAGGGCCAACGGAAACACCATATATTTT. The encoded protein is CASSLQDRANGNTIYF.

The chain couples TRBV5-4 to TRBJ2-5, with D possibly being TRBD2 (6 bases). Germline V gives CDR1 SGHNT, CDR2 YYREEE (reference sequence). The CDR3 has 13 amino acids. V lost 3 bases and J 4 bases, leaving 10 bases between the germline ends. This chain's CDR3 is CASSSAGGETQYF. The DNA for the CDR3 is TGTGCCAGCAGCTCGGCCGGGGGAGAGACCCAGTACTTC. Full variable domain (missing parts from reference TRBV5-4 and TRBJ2-5): ETGVTQSPTHLIKTRGQQVTLRCSSQSGHNTVSWYQQALGQGPQFIFQYYREEENGRGNFPPRFSGLQFPNYSSELNVNALELDDSALYLCASSSAGGETQYFGPGTRLLVL.

The V gene is TRBV25-1, the J gene TRBJ2-7; 9 nucleotides line up with TRBD1. The CDR3 extends over 14 amino acids. V lost 6 bases, J lost 3 bases, and 6 bases stayed unmatched. The germline CDR1 and CDR2 sequences are MGHDK and SYGVNS. The CDR3 bases are TGTGCCAGCAGCCTGGGACAGGGAGGCTACGAGCAGTACTTC. This encodes CASSLGQGGYEQYF.

The chain joins TRBV6-4 to TRBJ2-3; TRBD1 is a possible D gene (6 bases). This CDR3 comprises 13 residues. V lost 6 bases and J lost 1, with 8 bases in between. Germline lookup yields CDR1 MRHNA and CDR2 SNTAGT. The CDR3 nucleotides are TGTGCCAGCAGACGACAGGGCACAGATACGCAGTATTTT. This encodes CASRRQGTDTQYF.

The rearrangement links TRBV27 to TRBJ1-2; D is perhaps TRBD1 (5 bases). Germline loops: CDR1 MNHEY, CDR2 SMNVEV (reference sequence). This CDR3 is 13 amino acids long. V was cut by 5 bases and J by 8 bases, with 15 bases left in between. The CDR3 protein is CASSLGTGYGYTF. CDR3 coding DNA: TGTGCCAGCAGTCTAGGCACAGGATACGGCTACACCTTC.

This chain joins TRBV7-8 and TRBJ1-6; 9 bases match TRBD1. The germline V gene encodes CDR1 SGHVS and CDR2 FQNEAQ. The J segment lost 11 bases and the V segment lost 0 bases, leaving 5 bases of the junction unmatched. The CDR3 length is 15 residues. The CDR3 DNA sequence: TGTGCCAGCAGCTTAGCGGACAGGGGTATGCCACCCCTCCACTTT. Protein: CASSLADRGMPPLHF.

The chain is built from TRBV7-2 and TRBJ2-3, with D possibly being TRBD2 (5 bases). Germline-derived CDR1 and CDR2 are SGHTA and FQGNSA. The V end was cut by 1 base, the J end by 2 bases, with 13 bases between. The CDR3 consists of 16 residues. The CDR3 DNA reads TGTGCCAGCAGCTTAGGGCGTCTAGCCCTCACAGATACGCAGTATTTT. Translating it yields CASSLGRLALTDTQYF. Full variable domain (missing parts from reference TRBV7-2 and TRBJ2-3): GAGVSQSPSNKVTEKGKDVELRCDPISGHTALYWYRQSLGQGLEFLIYFQGNSAPDKSGLPSDRFSAERTGGSVSTLTIQRTQQEDSAVYLCASSLGRLALTDTQYFGPGTRLTVL.

V and J are TRBV7-9 and TRBJ2-5; 9 nucleotides align to TRBD1. Per germline, CDR1 SEHNR and CDR2 FQNEAQ (reference sequence). The V segment lost 5 bases and the J segment 4 bases; nucleotides outside the gene matches: 8. The CDR3 length is 15 residues. The chain's CDR3 is CASSTDRGQRETQYF. The DNA of the CDR3 is TGTGCCAGCAGCACGGACAGGGGCCAGCGAGAGACCCAGTACTTC.

V and J are TRBV4-1 and TRBJ2-5; 9 bases align to TRBD2. TRBJ2-7 explains the end of the DNA better; the J call may be wrong. Germline lookup yields CDR1 MGHRA and CDR2 YSYEKL. The CDR3 covers 18 residues. CDR3 protein: CASSQDQYGRGGYYEQYF. The DNA of the CDR3 is TGCGCCAGCAGCCAAGATCAATACGGGCGGGGGGGCTACTACGAGCAGTACTTC.

The chain uses TRBV7-9 and TRBJ1-2; no clear D gene. V lost 5 bases to trimming and J lost 5 bases, with 9 bases between them. Germline V gene lookup returns CDR1 SEHNR and CDR2 FQNEAQ (reference sequence). This CDR3 is 12 amino acids long. This CDR3 reads CASSPRSYGYTF. In DNA form, the CDR3 reads TGTGCCAGCAGCCCCCGGTCTTATGGCTACACCTTC. Full variable domain (rest looked up from reference TRBV7-9 and TRBJ1-2): DTGVSQNPRHKITKRGQNVTFRCDPISEHNRLYWYRQTLGQGPEFLTYFQNEAQLEKSRLLSDRFSAERPKGSFSTLEIQRTEQGDSAMYLCASSPRSYGYTFGSGTRLTVV.

The chain joins TRBV27 to TRBJ1-4, with 8 nucleotides matching TRBD1. Unmatched junction bases numbered 8, after V lost 2 bases and J lost 0 bases. The germline V gene has CDR1 MNHEY and CDR2 SMNVEV (reference sequence). The CDR3 has 18 residues. The CDR3 reads CASSLVQGDLATNEKLFF. In DNA form, the CDR3 reads TGTGCCAGCAGTTTAGTACAGGGGGACCTTGCAACTAATGAAAAACTGTTTTTT.

This chain joins TRBV11-2 and TRBJ2-3; 8 nucleotides line up with TRBD2. Germline lookup yields CDR1 SGHAT and CDR2 FQNNGV. This CDR3 spans 15 amino acids. After removal of 6 bases from V and 1 base from J, the junction contained 6 bases not matched to a gene. The CDR3 DNA reads TGTGCCAGCAGAGACGGGCGGGGGGGCACAGATACGCAGTATTTT. Its translation is CASRDGRGGTDTQYF.

This sequence joins TRBV10-3 and TRBJ1-1; TRBD1 might be the D (5 bases). The CDR3 runs 17 residues. Trimming removed 3 bases at V and 0 bases at J, with 17 bases between. Germline V lookup: CDR1 ENHRY, CDR2 SYGVKD. The CDR3, as DNA: TGTGCCATCAGTGACCCAGGGCGCTGGACCATGAACACTGAAGCTTTCTTT. This codes for CAISDPGRWTMNTEAFF.

This sequence joins TRBV5-1 and TRBJ2-7; TRBD1 agrees at 10 bases. CDR3 length: 16 residues. Germline V gene lookup returns CDR1 SGHRS and CDR2 YFSETQ. J was trimmed by 1 base and V by 4 bases; bases with no gene match: 8. CDR3 nucleotide sequence: TGCGCCAGCAGCCCCTCTCCGGGACAGGGGTCCTACGAGCAGTACTTC. Amino acid sequence: CASSPSPGQGSYEQYF. Drawing the rest from reference TRBV5-1 and TRBJ2-7, the complete variable domain is KAGVTQTPRYLIKTRGQQVTLSCSPISGHRSVSWYQQTPGQGLQFLFEYFSETQRNKGNFPGRFSGRQFSNSRSEMNVSTLELGDSALYLCASSPSPGQGSYEQYFGPGTRLTVT.

The chain joins TRBV11-2 to TRBJ2-7, with D perhaps TRBD1 (6 bases). CDR3 length: 12 residues. Germline CDR1 and CDR2: SGHAT and FQNNGV. V was shortened by 5 bases and J by 6 bases, with 11 bases between the two germline ends. The CDR3 DNA sequence: TGTGCCAGCAGCCAAGACAGGCTCGAGCAGTACTTC. Its translation is CASSQDRLEQYF.

The V and J genes are TRBV5-4 and TRBJ1-2; a weak D match, TRBD1 (6 bases). Deletions cut 0 bases from V and 5 bases from J, with 17 bases between. There are 16 residues in the CDR3. Germline V gene sequence: CDR1 SGHNT, CDR2 YYREEE (reference sequence). The CDR3 region has the DNA TGTGCCAGCAGCTTGGGGGAACAGGGCCGGCTGTATGGCTACACCTTC. It encodes CASSLGEQGRLYGYTF.

J is TRBJ2-7 and V is TRBV27, with D tentatively TRBD2 (6 bases). Trimming left V 8 bases short and J 3 bases short, with 20 bases between. CDR1 and CDR2 from the germline V gene are MNHEY and SMNVEV (reference sequence). The CDR3 length is 15 residues. CDR3 DNA sequence: TGTGCCAGCCGACCCCCGGGACTGCCTCACTACGAGCAGTACTTC. Amino acid sequence: CASRPPGLPHYEQYF.

This chain uses TRBV28 with TRBJ1-1; D is unresolved. The CDR3 loop spans 14 amino acids. In germline, CDR1 is MDHEN, CDR2 SYDVKM. V was pared by 2 bases and J by 5 bases, with 12 bases between. Here the CDR3 DNA reads TGTGCCAGCAGTTTAATTTTTCAGGCAACTGAAGCTTTCTTT. Translated, it gives CASSLIFQATEAFF.

This chain uses TRBV5-1 with TRBJ2-1; D might be TRBD1 (6 bases). The V and J ends lost 1 base and 6 bases respectively, with 20 bases between them. The CDR3 is made up of 17 amino acids. From germline, CDR1 is SGHRS and CDR2 YFSETQ. The CDR3 sequence is CASSLRRQGQTLNEQFF. CDR3 bases: TGCGCCAGCAGCTTGCGGCGGCAGGGGCAAACCCTCAATGAGCAGTTCTTC.